These 6 T cell receptor beta chains were all obtained from the same sample, sequenced in a study of T cell changes during pregnancy in multiple sclerosis. Here immunoSEQ multiplex PCR was the method, and the copy in TCRdb shows in-frame clones only, minus some. The sample yields more than 40,000 clones, roughly nine tenths seen once. The sequencing here drew on peripheral blood, taken in the first trimester of pregnancy. These receptors were obtained from a female donor in good health, enrolled as a control in a pregnancy study.

The rearrangement links TRBV9 to TRBJ2-7; 10 bases line up with TRBD1. With 0 bases clipped from V and 5 bases from J, the junction kept 2 bases outside the gene matches. The CDR3 consists of 14 residues. The germline V gene has CDR1 SGDLS and CDR2 YYNGEE. The CDR3 reads CASSVGQGANEQYF. In nucleotides, the CDR3 is TGTGCCAGCAGCGTAGGACAGGGGGCCAACGAGCAGTACTTC.

The rearrangement links TRBV6-1 to TRBJ2-1, with 8 positions matching TRBD2. This CDR3 spans 12 amino acids. In germline, CDR1 is MNHNS, CDR2 SASEGT. V dropped 7 bases and J dropped 10; count of bases not matched to a gene: 6. The CDR3 protein is CASTDGGREQFF. The CDR3 bases are TGTGCCAGCACCGACGGCGGGAGGGAGCAGTTCTTC.

CDR3 residues: CASSQDWEGGVRPQHF. CDR3 nucleotide sequence: TGCGCCAGCAGCCAAGATTGGGAGGGGGGAGTTCGGCCCCAGCATTTT. V and J are TRBV4-1 and TRBJ1-5; a weak D match, TRBD1 (6 bases). Trimming cost V 0 bases and J 9 bases, with 18 bases left between them. Germline CDR1 is MGHRA and CDR2 is YSYEKL. CDR3 size: 16 residues.

This sequence joins TRBV5-6 and TRBJ2-1; a possible D gene is TRBD2 (6 bases). Germline V gene sequence: CDR1 SGHDT, CDR2 YYEEEE. The CDR3 totals 14 residues. Trimming took 2 bases from V and 10 from J, leaving 16 bases between them. DNA of the CDR3: TGTGCCAGCAGCTTCCGGGGGTATGTCAAGGAGCAGTTCTTC. It specifies CASSFRGYVKEQFF.

The chain links TRBV5-4 to TRBJ2-1, with D tentatively TRBD2 (5 bases). Trimming pared 1 base from V and 8 bases from J, leaving 10 bases between. The CDR3 covers 13 residues. Germline V gene sequence: CDR1 SGHNT, CDR2 YYREEE (reference sequence). CDR3 in amino acids: CASSLTRADEQFF. The CDR3 DNA is TGTGCCAGCAGCTTGACGAGGGCCGATGAGCAGTTCTTC.

The chain links TRBV6-1 to TRBJ2-7, with a weak D call TRBD1 (5 bases). CDR1 and CDR2 from the germline V gene are MNHNS and SASEGT. V gave up 2 bases and J gave up 4 bases, with 9 bases separating them. This CDR3 contains 13 residues. As DNA, the CDR3 is TGTGCCAGCAGTGAATCGTACAGGTACGAGCAGTACTTC. This encodes CASSESYRYEQYF.